A single sample is the source of the 12 T cell receptor beta chains below, sequenced in a study of T cell repertoires in cytomegalovirus infection. TCRdb ran MiXCR on the reads and lists one entry per CDR3 protein. The data contain approximately 170,000 distinct CDR3 sequences, 17% of them singletons. Sample: CD8+ T cells from PBMCs. Every receptor here comes from a human donor in good health (CMV status not recorded). Some clones in this sample may be carry-over from other donors' samples.

The V call is TRBV7-8, the J call TRBJ2-5; 7 bases match TRBD1. V shed 4 bases and J 6 bases; nucleotides not matched to a gene: 5. The CDR3 is made up of 13 amino acids. Germline CDR1 and CDR2: SGHVS and FQNEAQ. DNA for the CDR3: TGTGCCAGCAGCTATAACAGGGGACAGACCCAGTACTTC. This codes for CASSYNRGQTQYF.

This chain connects TRBV6-2 or TRBV6-3 to TRBJ1-6, with D unclear. Germline loops: CDR1 MNHEY, CDR2 SVGEGT. Trimming removed 6 bases from V and 5 bases from J, with 8 bases in between. There are 13 residues in the CDR3. This CDR3 is CASSLRDNSPLHF. CDR3 DNA sequence: TGTGCCAGCAGCCTCAGAGATAATTCACCCCTCCACTTT.

The chain couples TRBV7-9 to TRBJ1-2; no definite D call. CDR1 and CDR2 from the germline V gene are SEHNR and FQNEAQ (reference sequence). V was cut by 1 base and J by 8 bases, with 14 bases left in between. The CDR3 extends over 14 amino acids. As DNA, the CDR3 is TGTGCCAGCAGCTTAGAACGAGAGGTTGAGGGCTACACCTTC. Residues: CASSLEREVEGYTF.

The chain combines TRBV7-2 with TRBJ2-2; the D is unclear. The CDR3 totals 16 residues. V lost 4 bases to trimming and J lost 7 bases, with 19 bases between them. CDR1 and CDR2 from the germline V gene are SGHTA and FQGNSA. The DNA for the CDR3 is TGTGCCAGCAGCTCCTCCCTAACCGGAATGGTCGGGGAGCTGTTTTTT. It codes for CASSSSLTGMVGELFF. Full variable domain (remainder filled in from reference TRBV7-2 and TRBJ2-2): GAGVSQSPSNKVTEKGKDVELRCDPISGHTALYWYRQSLGQGLEFLIYFQGNSAPDKSGLPSDRFSAERTGGSVSTLTIQRTQQEDSAVYLCASSSSLTGMVGELFFGEGSRLTVL.

The sample holds a few counts of this clonotype. The chain employs TRBV5-1 and TRBJ1-2, with D perhaps matching TRBD1 (6 bases). V lost 4 bases and J 7 bases, leaving 20 bases between the germline ends. The CDR3 runs 15 residues. Germline V gene sequence: CDR1 SGHRS, CDR2 YFSETQ. This chain's CDR3 is CASSPRDTQLTGYTF. The DNA for the CDR3 is TGCGCCAGCAGCCCCAGGGACACCCAACTGACTGGCTACACCTTC. The full variable domain, its missing parts supplied by reference TRBV5-1 and TRBJ1-2, is KAGVTQTPRYLIKTRGQQVTLSCSPISGHRSVSWYQQTPGQGLQFLFEYFSETQRNKGNFPGRFSGRQFSNSRSEMNVSTLELGDSALYLCASSPRDTQLTGYTFGSGTRLTVV.

A few counts support this clonotype. A much larger clone differs from this one at a single base, so this may be a read error. This CDR3 reads CTSSRREGLANYGYTF. CDR3 bases: TGTACCAGCAGCCGCAGGGAGGGGTTAGCTAACTATGGCTACACCTTC. The chain links TRBV7-2 to TRBJ1-2; a weak D match, TRBD1 (5 bases). The CDR3 consists of 16 residues. Germline CDR1 SGHTA, CDR2 FQGNSA. Trimming cost V 5 bases and J 0 bases, with 16 bases left between them.

The rearrangement joins TRBV7-9 to TRBJ2-7, with D perhaps matching TRBD1 (5 bases). The V end was cut by 4 bases, the J end by 0 bases, with 13 bases between. From germline, CDR1 is SEHNR and CDR2 FQNEAQ (reference sequence). CDR3 length: 15 amino acids. In nucleotides, the CDR3 is TGTGCCAGCAGCTACTCGTCAGGGATCTCCTACGAGCAGTACTTC. Protein product: CASSYSSGISYEQYF.

V gene TRBV7-9 combines with J gene TRBJ2-5; D possibly corresponds to TRBD2 (5 bases). CDR1 and CDR2 from the germline V gene are SEHNR and FQNEAQ (reference sequence). V was clipped by 3 bases and J by 2 bases, with 13 bases between them. This CDR3 comprises 15 residues. The CDR3 spells CASSLGISAQETQYF. DNA of the CDR3: TGTGCCAGCAGCTTGGGAATTAGCGCACAAGAGACCCAGTACTTC.

A note on this clonotype: One end of the junction fails to match germline, which may point to a read error. The J gene is TRBJ1-6, the V gene TRBV5-5; the D is unclear. This CDR3 has 15 residues. Germline V gives CDR1 SGHKS, CDR2 YYEKEE (reference sequence). The CDR3 region has the DNA TGTGCCAGCGGCTTTACAAATGACCGAAATTCACCCCTCCACTTT. It specifies CASGFTNDRNSPLHF.

This clonotype was seen a few times. CDR3 region: CASALGGAGGDTQYF. Here the CDR3 DNA reads TGTGCCAGCGCCCTAGGGGGAGCGGGAGGAGATACGCAGTATTTT. The rearrangement uses TRBV27 and TRBJ2-3; TRBD2 aligns across 9 bases. V lost 8 bases, J lost 5 bases, and 11 bases stayed unmatched. Germline values: CDR1 MNHEY, CDR2 SMNVEV (reference sequence). The CDR3 contains 15 residues.

The chain recombines TRBV19 with TRBJ2-2, with 8 bases that match TRBD1. V lost 5 bases and J lost 1; bases outside the gene matches: 6. Germline V gene sequence: CDR1 LNHDA, CDR2 SQIVND (reference sequence). CDR3 length: 16 residues. Here the CDR3 DNA reads TGTGCCAGTAGTTCGAAAGGACAGGGGAACACCGGGGAGCTGTTTTTT. Translation gives CASSSKGQGNTGELFF.

This chain links TRBV12-3 or TRBV12-4 with TRBJ2-7; D remains ambiguous. V lost 5 bases and J 2 bases, leaving 10 bases between the germline ends. The CDR3 contains 13 residues. This CDR3 reads CASSQHVTYEQYF. For the CDR3, the DNA is TGTGCCAGCAGTCAACATGTTACCTACGAGCAGTACTTC.